This TCR beta chain comes out of a study of CD8+ T cells in alopecia areata. The wider study: Skin from roughly 6-13-month-old C3H/HeJ graft donors with spontaneous alopecia went to approximately 7-11-week-old female C3H/HeJ mice.

The length of the CDR3 is 13 residues. Germline values: CDR1 NNHDY, CDR2 SYVADS. RNA, once extracted, was reverse transcribed into cDNA for use as the sequencing template. TCRdb keeps only in-frame clones here, not all; method: immunoSEQ multiplex PCR. This sample carries about 120,000 clones, none of them present only once. Concerning this clone: Here the gene names and germline are mouse. The read terminates 4 residues ahead of where the CDR3 ends, so the germline J gene completes it.

The receptor's source is a C3H/HeJ mouse with alopecia areata. Strain haplotype (MHC): H2-k. Sequencing was performed on lesional skin. The chain combines TRBV13-3 with TRBJ1-1; 7 nucleotides align to TRBD1. CDR3 bases read: TGTGCCAGCAGTGATCGGGGACAGAGA. Its protein is CASSDRGQR. The whole CDR3 protein reads CASSDRGQREVFF.